A selection of T cell receptor beta chains follows, all from one sample in a study of OX40 agonist ivuxolimab in advanced cancers. Clones were read by immunoSEQ multiplex PCR, and TCRdb kept only the in-frame ones, dropping some. The table shows about 70,000 clones, with approximately 81% occurring only once. The material sequenced was CD4+ or CD8+ T cells sorted from blood, taken in a trial of the OX40 agonist ivuxolimab. These TCRs come from an adult with an advanced solid tumor such as melanoma, head and neck, liver or kidney cancer. The CDR3 runs from the conserved cysteine through the conserved F or W. A D gene is named only where the DNA matches it firmly. Expanded clones get a size class; other rows say once, few or many, or leave the size out.

j_call,clone_size,v_call,d_call,cdr3_aa,cdr3_nt
TRBJ1-4,-,TRBV9,-,CASSAGQSYEKLFF,TGTGCCAGCAGCGCAGGACAGAGCTATGAAAAACTGTTTTTT
TRBJ2-1,-,TRBV6-4,-,CASSDFGNEQFF,TGTGCCAGCAGTGACTTCGGGAATGAGCAGTTCTTC
TRBJ1-1,-,TRBV5-8,TRBD1,CASSFGTGREFGEAFF,TGTGCCAGCAGCTTCGGGACAGGTAGGGAGTTTGGTGAAGCTTTCTTT
TRBJ1-6,few,TRBV6-5,-,CASSYSGSRDSPLHF,TGTGCCAGCAGTTACTCTGGGTCGAGGGATTCACCCCTCCACTTT
TRBJ2-7,-,TRBV7-3,TRBD2,CASSLLGLAGDEQYF,TGTGCCAGCAGCTTATTAGGACTAGCGGGAGACGAGCAGTACTTC
TRBJ2-7,-,TRBV18,-,CASSPGDSYEQYF,TGTGCCAGCTCACCGGGGGATTCCTACGAGCAGTACTTC
TRBJ1-4,-,TRBV15,TRBD1,CATSGRDRRNEKLFF,TGTGCCACCAGCGGCCGGGACAGGCGTAATGAAAAACTGTTTTTT
TRBJ2-1,-,TRBV21-1,-,CASSPQPTGTGADYPFYNEQFF,TGTGCCAGCAGCCCGCAACCGACCGGGACAGGAGCCGACTATCCGTTCTACAATGAGCAGTTCTTC
TRBJ1-2,-,TRBV7-9,-,CASSLAQGRNSNYGYTF,TGTGCCAGCAGCTTAGCACAGGGTCGAAACTCGAACTATGGCTACACCTTC
TRBJ1-2,once,TRBV6-5,-,CASSYLVASRDGYTF,TGTGCCAGCAGTTACCTCGTGGCCTCTAGGGATGGCTACACCTTC
TRBJ2-7,-,TRBV4-3,-,CASSRSGGVSEQYF,TGCGCCAGCAGCCGCAGCGGAGGGGTATCAGAGCAGTACTTC
TRBJ1-2,-,TRBV7-9,-,CASSPVFPGVSDYTF,TGTGCCAGCAGCCCCGTATTCCCAGGGGTTAGCGACTACACCTTC
TRBJ2-1,once,TRBV6-4,-,CASSDRGEQFF,TGTGCCAGCAGTGACCGGGGTGAGCAGTTCTTC
TRBJ1-2,once,TRBV5-5,TRBD1,CASSLDAGGAYGYTF,TGTGCCAGCAGCTTGGATGCAGGGGGGGCGTATGGCTACACCTTC
TRBJ2-3,-,TRBV7-3,-,CASSLTGGSWLGYQYF,TGTGCCAGCAGCTTAACGGGGGGTAGCTGGCTCGGATACCAGTATTTT
TRBJ2-7,-,TRBV7-2,-,CASSLVDMASYEQYF,TGTGCCAGCAGCTTAGTGGACATGGCCTCCTACGAGCAGTACTTC
TRBJ2-6,-,TRBV29-1,-,CSVSTGANVLTF,TGCAGCGTTAGTACTGGGGCCAACGTCCTGACTTTC
TRBJ1-3,-,TRBV5-1,TRBD1,CASSLKQGRSGNTIYF,TGCGCCAGCAGCTTAAAACAGGGGCGATCTGGAAACACCATATATTTT
TRBJ2-3,-,TRBV5-6,-,CASSRRLGGADTQYF,TGTGCCAGCAGCCGTCGGTTGGGGGGAGCAGATACGCAGTATTTT
TRBJ2-7,-,TRBV7-2,TRBD1,CASSTRQGAEEQYF,TGTGCCAGCAGCACCCGACAGGGGGCAGAGGAGCAGTACTTC
TRBJ2-1,once,TRBV7-7,-,CASSPTRDNGQFF,TGTGCCAGCAGTCCAACACGTGACAATGGGCAGTTCTTC
TRBJ2-5,-,TRBV19,-,CASTRKGEETQYF,TGTGCCAGTACCCGGAAAGGGGAAGAGACCCAGTACTTC
TRBJ2-7,once,TRBV4-3,TRBD2,CASSPQRPTSGTTYEQYF,TGCGCCAGCAGCCCCCAACGTCCGACTAGCGGGACAACCTACGAGCAGTACTTC
TRBJ1-4,-,TRBV19,-,CASNPASLPNEKLFF,TGTGCCAGTAATCCAGCGAGCCTCCCTAATGAAAAACTGTTTTTT
TRBJ1-6,-,TRBV6-1,-,CASSAGPYNSPLHF,TGTGCCAGCAGTGCGGGACCCTATAATTCACCCCTCCACTTT
TRBJ1-4,few,TRBV4-1,-,CASSPLFATNEKLFF,TGCGCCAGCAGCCCTTTATTTGCAACTAATGAAAAACTGTTTTTT
TRBJ2-2,-,TRBV10-3,-,CAISESSNTGELFF,TGTGCCATCAGTGAGTCGTCGAACACCGGGGAGCTGTTTTTT
TRBJ1-4,-,TRBV18,TRBD1,CASSPAGQGRQKLFF,TGTGCCAGCTCACCAGCGGGACAGGGCCGTCAAAAACTGTTTTTT
TRBJ2-7,-,TRBV5-1,-,CASSLNRAPYEQYF,TGCGCCAGCAGCTTGAACAGGGCCCCCTACGAGCAGTACTTC
TRBJ2-2,-,TRBV30,TRBD2,CAWRLAGGERELFF,TGTGCCTGGAGACTAGCGGGAGGTGAGCGGGAGCTGTTTTTT
TRBJ2-7,-,TRBV6-5,-,CASKGYMGGEQYF,TGTGCCAGCAAGGGGTACATGGGGGGCGAGCAGTACTTC
TRBJ2-2,once,TRBV7-6,TRBD1,CASSLVLGQRNTGELFF,TGTGCCAGCAGCTTAGTTTTGGGACAGAGAAACACCGGGGAGCTGTTTTTT
TRBJ1-6,-,TRBV9,-,CASSVVGGSHNSPLHF,TGTGCCAGCAGCGTAGTAGGAGGGTCACATAATTCACCCCTCCACTTT
TRBJ2-3,-,TRBV5-8,TRBD2,CASSSSGDRSDTQYF,TGTGCCAGCAGCTCTAGCGGGGACCGGTCAGATACGCAGTATTTT
TRBJ2-7,-,TRBV7-9,-,CASSPGDRYYEQYF,TGTGCCAGCAGCCCCGGAGACCGCTACTACGAGCAGTACTTC
TRBJ1-4,-,TRBV7-2,TRBD1,CASSSSGTGREKLFF,TGTGCCAGCAGCTCATCCGGGACAGGGCGGGAAAAACTGTTTTTT
TRBJ2-5,-,TRBV5-1,-,CASSLSGVNQETQYF,TGCGCCAGCAGCTTATCAGGGGTGAACCAAGAGACCCAGTACTTC
TRBJ2-3,-,TRBV9,-,CASSVASPDTQYF,TGTGCCAGCAGCGTAGCTTCCCCAGATACGCAGTATTTT
TRBJ2-3,-,TRBV6-6,-,CASSSQQANTDTQYF,TGTGCCAGCAGTTCCCAACAGGCCAACACAGATACGCAGTATTTT
TRBJ2-7,-,TRBV5-4,-,CASSPTSGSYEQYF,TGTGCCAGCAGCCCTACAAGCGGGTCCTACGAGCAGTACTTC
TRBJ1-2,-,TRBV30,TRBD1,CASPGGQGGGANYGYTF,TGTGCCTCGCCGGGGGGACAGGGTGGTGGGGCTAACTATGGCTACACCTTC
TRBJ2-2,-,TRBV7-9,-,CASSLITSYTGELFF,TGTGCCAGCAGCTTAATCACATCTTACACCGGGGAGCTGTTTTTT
TRBJ1-1,-,TRBV19,-,CASLAQIVGAEAFF,TGTGCCAGCCTAGCCCAAATCGTCGGCGCTGAAGCTTTCTTT